The rows below give T cell receptor beta chains drawn from one sample of a study of identifying expanded T cells in peripheral blood. Using immunoSEQ multiplex PCR, the repertoire was profiled, and TCRdb retains in-frame clones only, with some absent. This table has about 47,000 clones, less than 85% appearing once. Material for sequencing was blood. The source of these receptors is a person between 18 and 75 years old in good health. Each CDR3 is given with its conserved first and last residue. A D gene is named only where the DNA matches it firmly. Clone size is given for some rows only: seen once, a few or many times, or a class if the clone is expanded.

>few|TRBJ1-2|TRBV2|-
TGTGCCAGCCCAATAAACAACTATGGCTACACCTTC
CASPINNYGYTF
>-|TRBJ2-1|TRBV11-2|TRBD2
TGTGCCAGCAGCTTAGTGAGCGGGAGGCACAATGAGCAGTTCTTC
CASSLVSGRHNEQFF
>-|TRBJ1-1|TRBV10-2|-
TGCGCCAGCAGTGAACTCAGAATGAACACTGAAGCTTTCTTT
CASSELRMNTEAFF
>-|TRBJ1-2|TRBV5-1|-
TGCGCCAGCAACACGGGAAGTCGCGACTATGGCTACACCTTC
CASNTGSRDYGYTF
>-|TRBJ2-5|TRBV27|-
TGTGCCAGCAGTGACACCCAAGAGACCCAGTACTTC
CASSDTQETQYF
>-|TRBJ1-1|TRBV5-1|TRBD1
TGCGCCAGCAGCAAGGGACAGGGAGTAGGGAACACTGAAGCTTTCTTT
CASSKGQGVGNTEAFF
>-|TRBJ2-1|TRBV7-2|-
TGTGCCAGCAGCTTAGAGTCGAGCGGTGAGCAGTTCTTC
CASSLESSGEQFF
>-|TRBJ2-3|TRBV18|-
TGTGCCAGCTCAACGGGAACAACTAGCACAGATACGCAGTATTTT
CASSTGTTSTDTQYF
>-|TRBJ2-1|TRBV6-5|TRBD1
TGTGCCAGCAGAGACAGGGATACATACAATGAGCAGTTCTTC
CASRDRDTYNEQFF
>-|TRBJ2-3|TRBV7-2|-
TGTGCCAGCAGCGGGTGGGGAGATACGCAGTATTTT
CASSGWGDTQYF
>-|TRBJ1-6|TRBV6-1|-
TGTGCCAGCAGCAACCTTCCCGCACCCCTCCACTTT
CASSNLPAPLHF
>-|TRBJ2-1|TRBV11-2|-
TGTGCCAGCAGCTTATTTGACGGGAGCTCCTACAATGAGCAGTTCTTC
CASSLFDGSSYNEQFF
>-|TRBJ2-6|TRBV6-1|-
TGTGCCAGCAGTGAATTACTCTGGGGCGTAAAGGCTGGGGCCAACGTCCTGACTTTC
CASSELLWGVKAGANVLTF
>-|TRBJ2-5|TRBV15|TRBD2
TGTGCCACCAGCAGAGATAGACTAGCGTCTGAGACCCAGTACTTC
CATSRDRLASETQYF
>-|TRBJ1-1|TRBV2|TRBD1
TGTGCCGCAAACAGGGGCGTGAACACTGAAGCTTTCTTT
CAANRGVNTEAFF
>many|TRBJ1-6|TRBV7-9|-
TGTGCCAGCAGCTTAGAACAGTATAATTCACCCCTCCACTTT
CASSLEQYNSPLHF
>few|TRBJ2-2|TRBV6-1|TRBD1
TGTGCCAGCAGTGGAGACGGGACAGGGACAGACAGCGGGGAGCTGTTTTTT
CASSGDGTGTDSGELFF
>-|TRBJ1-1|TRBV10-3|-
TGTGCCATCAGGGGGGGGAACACTGAAGCTTTCTTT
CAIRGGNTEAFF
>-|TRBJ2-2|TRBV5-6|-
TGTGCCAGCAGCTTAGTCTGGGCGAACACCGGGGAGCTGTTTTTT
CASSLVWANTGELFF
>-|TRBJ2-3|TRBV19|-
TGTGCCAGTAGTATTAGGCAGGGAGGAACAGATACGCAGTATTTT
CASSIRQGGTDTQYF
>-|TRBJ2-5|TRBV19|TRBD1
TGTGCCAGTAGCGCCGCGACAGGGTGGGAGACCCAGTACTTC
CASSAATGWETQYF
>-|TRBJ2-5|TRBV4-2|-
TGTGCCAGCAGCCAGGCGGGTCCTAAAGAGACCCAGTACTTC
CASSQAGPKETQYF
>-|TRBJ2-3|TRBV11-2|-
TGTGCCAGCAGCCCGAGCACAGATACGCAGTATTTT
CASSPSTDTQYF
>-|TRBJ2-5|TRBV7-2|-
TGTGCCAGCAGCTTCAAAGGAGCGAAGACCCAGTACTTC
CASSFKGAKTQYF
>-|TRBJ1-2|TRBV5-1|TRBD1
TGCGCCAGCAGCTATCAGGGGGCTTTAGGCTACACCTTC
CASSYQGALGYTF
>medium-sized|TRBJ2-2|TRBV13|-
TGTGCCAGCAGCTACGGGACTCACACCGGGGAGCTGTTTTTT
CASSYGTHTGELFF
>-|TRBJ2-1|TRBV5-4|-
TGTGCCAGCAGCTTGGGGTCCAACGAGCAGTTCTTC
CASSLGSNEQFF
>-|TRBJ2-3|TRBV15|-
TGTGCCACCAGCAGAGTGGCACTGAGCGCAGATACGCAGTATTTT
CATSRVALSADTQYF
>-|TRBJ2-5|TRBV7-9|TRBD1
TGTGCCAGCAGCCATTGGGGACAGACAAAAGAGACCCAGTACTTC
CASSHWGQTKETQYF
>-|TRBJ1-1|TRBV30|-
TGTGCCTGGAGTGTGGGGAACACTGAAGCTTTCTTT
CAWSVGNTEAFF
>once|TRBJ2-1|TRBV30|-
TGTGCCTGGAGTAGGGCCTTCATTGAGGAGGAGCAGTTCTTC
CAWSRAFIEEEQFF
>-|TRBJ2-1|TRBV7-3|TRBD2
TGTGCCAGCAGCATCAGCGGGGCGAGCTCCTACAATGAGCAGTTCTTC
CASSISGASSYNEQFF
>-|TRBJ1-1|TRBV5-1|-
TGCGCCAGCAGCATTTCAGTACAGGGTGGCATGAACACTGAAGCTTTCTTT
CASSISVQGGMNTEAFF
>-|TRBJ1-2|TRBV7-9|-
TGTGCCAGCAGCTTAGACAGAGCTAACTCCTATGGCTACACCTTC
CASSLDRANSYGYTF
>-|TRBJ2-3|TRBV11-2|TRBD2
TGTGCCAGCAGTCTAGAGCGGGGGCGGTCAGATACGCAGTATTTT
CASSLERGRSDTQYF
>-|TRBJ2-5|TRBV11-3|TRBD2
TGTGCCAGCACTCGCGATAGCGGGAGTGTTATGGGGGAGACCCAGTACTTC
CASTRDSGSVMGETQYF
>once|TRBJ1-2|TRBV11-2|TRBD1
TGTGCCAGCAGCCAACACCCCGGGACAGGTACTGACTACACCTTC
CASSQHPGTGTDYTF
>-|TRBJ2-3|TRBV27|TRBD1
TGTGCCAGCAGTTCGACAGGGGGGTCCACAGATACGCAGTATTTT
CASSSTGGSTDTQYF
>-|TRBJ2-3|TRBV10-3|-
TGTGCCACCGCAGGAGGGGCCTCTAGCACAGATACGCAGTATTTT
CATAGGASSTDTQYF
>-|TRBJ1-1|TRBV5-4|TRBD1
TGTGCCAGCAGCTCCGCCGGGACAGGGATTCTGAACACTGAAGCTTTCTTT
CASSSAGTGILNTEAFF
>-|TRBJ1-2|TRBV12-1|-
TGTGCCAGCAGCTTTCAGAAGGGCCTCGGTGGCTACACCTTC
CASSFQKGLGGYTF
>many|TRBJ1-2|TRBV6-4|TRBD1
TGTGCCAGCAGTGAGACAGGGGGCTATGGCTACACCTTC
CASSETGGYGYTF
>-|TRBJ1-1|TRBV11-2|-
TGTGCCAGCAGCTTAGATCAGCGGGGTGAAGCTTTCTTT
CASSLDQRGEAFF
>-|TRBJ2-2|TRBV19|-
TGTGCCAGTAGTATAGATCGGAGCGGGGAGCTGTTTTTT
CASSIDRSGELFF
>-|TRBJ2-5|TRBV7-2|-
TGTGCCAGCAGCTTAGAAGAGGCAGAGGTGGAGACCCAGTACTTC
CASSLEEAEVETQYF
>few|TRBJ2-2|TRBV5-5|-
TGTGCCAGCAGCTCCAGTGGAACCGGGGAGCTGTTTTTT
CASSSSGTGELFF
>few|TRBJ2-1|TRBV7-2|-
TGTGCCAGCACCTCTGGACGTGAGCAGTTCTTC
CASTSGREQFF
>-|TRBJ2-3|TRBV10-2|-
TGCGCCACCTTAGGAGATACGCAGTATTTT
CATLGDTQYF
>-|TRBJ2-5|TRBV21-1|-
TGTGCCAGCCCCCCAGGGGCTTGGACGCTACGGCCGTACTTC
CASPPGAWTLRPYF
>-|TRBJ2-7|TRBV7-2|-
TGTGCCAGCAGCACCCACCTAGGGGGAGTAGGGGAGCAGTACTTC
CASSTHLGGVGEQYF
>-|TRBJ2-5|TRBV4-1|TRBD2
TGCGCCAGCAGCCTTATAGCGGGGGGCGGCCAAGAGACCCAGTACTTC
CASSLIAGGGQETQYF
>-|TRBJ2-3|TRBV7-2|-
TGTGCCAGCACCCCTAGGCTAGCAACAGATACGCAGTATTTT
CASTPRLATDTQYF
>once|TRBJ2-2|TRBV11-2|TRBD2
TGTGCCAGCAGCTTAGTACCCGGGAGGGCCGGCACCGGGGAGCTGTTTTTT
CASSLVPGRAGTGELFF
>-|TRBJ1-1|TRBV19|-
TGTGCCAGTAGTATTGTGCTCAACACTGAAGCTTTCTTT
CASSIVLNTEAFF
>-|TRBJ2-5|TRBV5-5|-
TGTGCCAGCAGCTTGGGACTAGGGGAAGAGACCCAGTACTTC
CASSLGLGEETQYF